What follows is one TCR beta chain and its context. The repertoire was sequenced with immunoSEQ multiplex PCR; TCRdb's copy has only in-frame clones and lacks some. The sample yields 90,000 to 140,000 clones, about 76% seen once. These data originate in a study of blood T cell repertoires in COVID-19. Whole-study context: Sources were T cells, B-cell-depleted T cells, or PBMCs; the material itself was cDNA or gDNA.

The CDR3 sequence is 15 residues long. Germline V CDR1 and CDR2: LNHDA, SQIVND (reference sequence). Unmatched junction bases numbered 4, after V lost 6 bases and J lost 2 bases. The genes are TRBV19 and TRBJ2-7; 13 positions match TRBD2. The sample taken for sequencing was peripheral blood. The receptor was derived from a woman between 70 and 85 years old with acute or convalescent COVID-19. In nucleotides, the CDR3 is TGTGCCAGTAGGGAGGGACTAGCGGGGACCTACGAGCAGTACTTC. This codes for CASREGLAGTYEQYF.